A selection of T cell receptor beta chains follows, all from one sample in a study of blood T cell repertoires in COVID-19. TCRdb's table, derived via immunoSEQ multiplex PCR, lists solely in-frame clones and lacks some. The sample has roughly 150,000 clones; less than 85% are singletons. Sequenced material: peripheral blood. These TCRs come from an elderly woman with active or convalescent COVID-19. CDR3s include the opening cysteine and the closing phenylalanine or tryptophan. The order of the fields is D gene, J gene, clone size, V gene, CDR3 DNA, CDR3 protein. D genes are given only for firm matches. Expanded clones are given a class, and other clones once, few, many or no size at all.

TRBD2,TRBJ2-7,-,TRBV5-1,TGCGCCAGCAGCTTCGGACTAGCGGGAGGGGTCGAGCAGTACTTC,CASSFGLAGGVEQYF
-,TRBJ2-3,once,TRBV27,TGTGCCAGCAGTTTATCCCTCGGTACAGATACGCAGTATTTT,CASSLSLGTDTQYF
TRBD2,TRBJ2-3,-,TRBV20-1,TGCAGTGCTAGTTTGCGGGAGGGCTTGACAGATACGCAGTATTTT,CSASLREGLTDTQYF
-,TRBJ1-5,-,TRBV6-4,TGTGCCAGGCCACACCCGGGACAAAGGCCGTATAGCAATCAGCCCCAGCATTTT,CARPHPGQRPYSNQPQHF
-,TRBJ2-5,-,TRBV5-5,TGTGCCAGCAGCTTTGCACTGGGCGAGACCCAGTACTTC,CASSFALGETQYF
TRBD1,TRBJ2-7,-,TRBV7-7,TGTGCTAGCAGCCCCGGGACAGACTCCTACGAGCAGTACTTC,CASSPGTDSYEQYF
TRBD2,TRBJ2-1,-,TRBV20-1,TGCAGTGCTAGTATACTAGCGTTGGGTGAGCAGTTCTTC,CSASILALGEQFF
TRBD2,TRBJ2-1,-,TRBV9,TGTGCCAGCAGCGTGGCCGGGACTAGCGGCCTGGATGAGCAGTTCTTC,CASSVAGTSGLDEQFF
-,TRBJ2-1,-,TRBV10-1,TGCGCCAGCAGCGATCGGGGTGGGTACAATGAGCAGTTCTTC,CASSDRGGYNEQFF
TRBD1,TRBJ1-2,-,TRBV28,TGTGCCAGCAGTTCGTTCCCGGGACAGGACTATGGCTACACCTTC,CASSSFPGQDYGYTF
-,TRBJ2-5,-,TRBV7-9,TGTGCCAGCAGCTTTCCTCCCGTCCGCCAAGAGACCCAGTACTTC,CASSFPPVRQETQYF
TRBD2,TRBJ2-1,-,TRBV6-2/TRBV6-3,TGTGCCAGCAGTCTAGCGGCCCTAACCTACAATGAGCAGTTCTTC,CASSLAALTYNEQFF
-,TRBJ2-2,-,TRBV7-9,TGTGCCAGCGGACTGAATACCGGGGAGCTGTTTTTT,CASGLNTGELFF
TRBD2,TRBJ2-7,-,TRBV5-1,TGCGCCAGCAGCCCGGCCCCAGCGGGAGGGATCTACGAGCAGTACTTC,CASSPAPAGGIYEQYF
-,TRBJ1-3,-,TRBV29-1,TGCAGCGTTGTAGCAGTCTCCTCTGGAAACACCATATATTTT,CSVVAVSSGNTIYF
TRBD2,TRBJ2-7,few,TRBV3-1/TRBV3-2,TGTGCCAGCAGGGGACTAGCGGGCCTACGCTACGAGCAGTACTTC,CASRGLAGLRYEQYF
-,TRBJ2-1,-,TRBV2,TGTGCCAGCATTGTGGACTACTACTCCTACAATGAGCAGTTCTTC,CASIVDYYSYNEQFF
TRBD2,TRBJ2-1,-,TRBV7-9,TGTGCCAGCAGCTTAGCGCGGCGGGAGGGCCTATACAATGAGCAGTTCTTC,CASSLARREGLYNEQFF
TRBD1,TRBJ2-1,-,TRBV28,TGTGCCAGCAGGAGACAGGGAAGCAATGAGCAGTTCTTC,CASRRQGSNEQFF
-,TRBJ1-1,few,TRBV5-1,TGCGCCAGCAGCTTGGAGGGGAAGAACACTGAAGCTTTCTTT,CASSLEGKNTEAFF
TRBD1,TRBJ2-3,-,TRBV28,TGTGCCAGCAGTTCGACAGGGGCGATCACAGATACGCAGTATTTT,CASSSTGAITDTQYF
TRBD1,TRBJ1-2,-,TRBV19,TGTGCCAGTAGTACACGAATGGGACAGCCTATGAACTATGGCTACACCTTC,CASSTRMGQPMNYGYTF
TRBD2,TRBJ2-3,few,TRBV24-1,TGTGCCACCTCGACTAGCGGGGCCTCACTCCTTGACGCAGATACGCAGTATTTT,CATSTSGASLLDADTQYF
TRBD2,TRBJ2-7,-,TRBV2,TGTGCCAGCAGGGGGCGGGCGGGAGCCTCCTACGAGCAGTACTTC,CASRGRAGASYEQYF
TRBD2,TRBJ2-7,-,TRBV30,TGTGCCTGGAACAGCGGGAGGGATTCTGAGCAGTACTTC,CAWNSGRDSEQYF
-,TRBJ2-5,-,TRBV19,TGTGCCAGCGGGACACTTGGGGGCCAAGAGACCCAGTACTTC,CASGTLGGQETQYF
-,TRBJ2-3,-,TRBV19,TGTGCCAGTACCCAAGGGGTCAACACAGATACGCAGTATTTT,CASTQGVNTDTQYF
-,TRBJ1-6,-,TRBV6-1,TGTGCCAGCAGTGAATTTAGTGGGGAGAGCTCCTATAATTCACCCCTCCACTTT,CASSEFSGESSYNSPLHF
TRBD2,TRBJ2-2,few,TRBV7-9,TGTGCCAGCAGCTTGACTAGCGGCGGGGAGCTGTTTTTT,CASSLTSGGELFF
-,TRBJ1-2,-,TRBV28,TGTGCCAGCAGTCCGCCGCCAGTAAGTGGCTATGGCTACACCTTC,CASSPPPVSGYGYTF
-,TRBJ2-3,-,TRBV5-1,TGCGCCAGCGGCTCGGGTAGCGGATACACAGATACGCAGTATTTT,CASGSGSGYTDTQYF
TRBD2,TRBJ2-1,-,TRBV24-1,TGTGCCACCAGTGATCTCAAAACTAGCGGGAGGGATGGTGAGCAGTTCTTC,CATSDLKTSGRDGEQFF
TRBD1,TRBJ2-7,-,TRBV5-1,TGCGCCAGCAGACCATCCACAGGGACAGGGTTCTACGAGCAGTACTTC,CASRPSTGTGFYEQYF
-,TRBJ2-5,-,TRBV11-3,TGTGCCAGCAGTCGAGCTTCCAAAGAGACCCAGTACTTC,CASSRASKETQYF
TRBD1,TRBJ2-1,-,TRBV11-2,TGTGCCAGCAGCTTAGAACAGGGGTCTCTCAATGAGCAGTTCTTC,CASSLEQGSLNEQFF
TRBD1,TRBJ1-1,once,TRBV5-1,TGCGCCAGCAGCTTGGGACAGGGGACCCTGGACACTGAAGCTTTCTTT,CASSLGQGTLDTEAFF
-,TRBJ1-1,-,TRBV11-1,TGTGCCAGCAGCTTAGCTACGTCAGGAGGAGCTTTCTTT,CASSLATSGGAFF
TRBD2,TRBJ2-7,once,TRBV6-6,TGTGCCAGCACCTCAGGGACTAGCGGGAGCTACGAGCAGTACTTC,CASTSGTSGSYEQYF
-,TRBJ2-5,-,TRBV3-1/TRBV3-2,TGTGCCAGCAGCCAACAGGGGTACGAGACCCAGTACTTC,CASSQQGYETQYF
-,TRBJ2-1,once,TRBV7-3,TGTGCCAGCAGCTTAAGGTCGGGGTACAATGAGCAGTTCTTC,CASSLRSGYNEQFF
TRBD1,TRBJ1-6,-,TRBV5-1,TGCGCCAGCAGCTGGCAATCCCGGGACAGCCATAATTCACCCCTCCACTTT,CASSWQSRDSHNSPLHF
-,TRBJ1-1,-,TRBV2,TGTGCCAGCAGTTGGGCAGGAAAAACTGAAGCTTTCTTT,CASSWAGKTEAFF